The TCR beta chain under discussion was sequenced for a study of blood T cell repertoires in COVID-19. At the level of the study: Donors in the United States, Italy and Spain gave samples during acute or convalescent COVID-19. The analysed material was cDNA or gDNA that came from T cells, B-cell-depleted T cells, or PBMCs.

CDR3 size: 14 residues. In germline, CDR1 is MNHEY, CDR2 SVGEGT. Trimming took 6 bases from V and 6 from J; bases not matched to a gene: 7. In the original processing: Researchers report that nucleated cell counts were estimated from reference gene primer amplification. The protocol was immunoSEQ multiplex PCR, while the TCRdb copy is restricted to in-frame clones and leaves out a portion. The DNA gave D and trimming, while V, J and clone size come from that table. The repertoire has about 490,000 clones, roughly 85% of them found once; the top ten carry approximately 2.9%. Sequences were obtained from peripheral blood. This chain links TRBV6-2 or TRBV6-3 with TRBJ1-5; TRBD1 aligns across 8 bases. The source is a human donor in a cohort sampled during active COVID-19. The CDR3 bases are TGTGCCAGCAGCCCGGACAGGGTTGGTCAGCCCCAGCATTTT. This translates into CASSPDRVGQPQHF.